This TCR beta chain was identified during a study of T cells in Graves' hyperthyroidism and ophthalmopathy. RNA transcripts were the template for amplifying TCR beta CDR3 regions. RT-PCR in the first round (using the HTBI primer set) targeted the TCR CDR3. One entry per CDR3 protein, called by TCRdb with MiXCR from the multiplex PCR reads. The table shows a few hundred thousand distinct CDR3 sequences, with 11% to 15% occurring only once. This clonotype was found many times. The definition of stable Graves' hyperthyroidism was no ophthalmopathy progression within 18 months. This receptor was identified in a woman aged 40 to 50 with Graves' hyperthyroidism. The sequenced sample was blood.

CDR3 sequence: CASSWGEYGYTF. CDR3 DNA sequence: TGTGCCAGCAGTTGGGGGGAATATGGCTACACCTTC. The chain employs TRBV28 and TRBJ1-2, with a weak D call TRBD1 (5 bases). Trimming removed 4 bases from V and 5 bases from J, with 8 bases in between. There are 12 residues in the CDR3. The germline V gene encodes CDR1 MDHEN and CDR2 SYDVKM.